These T cell receptor beta chains were read from a single sample in a study of early T cells in non-severe SARS-CoV-2 infection. TCRdb used MiXCR to reprocess the 5' RACE reads, holding one entry per CDR3 protein. Of 53,000 or so distinct CDR3 sequences listed, roughly 9.8% are singletons. The material sequenced was whole blood. These TCRs come from an adult who was a healthcare worker with PCR-confirmed SARS-CoV-2 infection or an uninfected control (not recorded which). Both conserved end residues are part of each CDR3. The order of the fields is J gene, clone size, V gene, CDR3 protein. Rows give clone size only sometimes, using once, few, many, or a class for an expanded clone.

J: TRBJ1-2; size: many; V: TRBV9; CDR3: CASSVAQVDSGYTF
J: TRBJ1-5; size: many; V: TRBV3-1; CDR3: CASSQDSNQPQHF
J: TRBJ2-7; size: many; V: TRBV20-1; CDR3: CSASSSGRADSEQYF
J: TRBJ2-7; size: .; V: TRBV28; CDR3: CASSFFYEQYF
J: TRBJ2-3; size: many; V: TRBV20-1; CDR3: CSATLVPSGNTDTQYF
J: TRBJ2-7; size: .; V: TRBV13; CDR3: CASNPGGRAYEQYF
J: TRBJ1-1; size: few; V: TRBV7-2; CDR3: CASSLRPHGAFF
J: TRBJ2-1; size: few; V: TRBV29-1; CDR3: CSVRTQGNEQFF
J: TRBJ1-5; size: few; V: TRBV27; CDR3: CASRWDRNNQPQHF
J: TRBJ2-7; size: few; V: TRBV30; CDR3: CACLDPGLELYEQYF
J: TRBJ1-3; size: once; V: TRBV5-6; CDR3: CASGKGAISGNTIYF
J: TRBJ2-3; size: once; V: TRBV29-1; CDR3: CSAGPSPQYF
J: TRBJ1-1; size: .; V: TRBV12-3/TRBV12-4; CDR3: CASSSGTGLNTEAFF
J: TRBJ2-7; size: many; V: TRBV3-1; CDR3: CASSQANRGNEQYF
J: TRBJ2-3; size: many; V: TRBV12-3/TRBV12-4; CDR3: CASSSGGTSDTQYF
J: TRBJ2-7; size: many; V: TRBV7-2; CDR3: CASSLDRSHSYEQYF
J: TRBJ2-7; size: few; V: TRBV18; CDR3: CASSPRTGQGSSYEQYF
J: TRBJ2-1; size: many; V: TRBV29-1; CDR3: CSVDPTGVNEQFF
J: TRBJ2-7; size: few; V: TRBV6-6; CDR3: CASSYSTLPSGYEQYF
J: TRBJ2-7; size: .; V: TRBV20-1; CDR3: CSARDRRGQGPPTIREQYF
J: TRBJ2-7; size: .; V: TRBV5-1; CDR3: CASSSPGTGRREQYF
J: TRBJ2-3; size: .; V: TRBV29-1; CDR3: CSATGPTDTQYF
J: TRBJ2-2; size: .; V: TRBV2; CDR3: CASSVANTGELFF
J: TRBJ2-5; size: many; V: TRBV4-1; CDR3: CASSQAVIAVSGQYF
J: TRBJ2-4; size: many; V: TRBV23-1; CDR3: CASGPGLAGDYLISNIQYF
J: TRBJ2-1; size: few; V: TRBV28; CDR3: CASSLLAGPGIEFF
J: TRBJ1-1; size: few; V: TRBV6-1; CDR3: CASRERYTEAFF
J: TRBJ2-3; size: .; V: TRBV10-3; CDR3: CSISESREGTDTQYF
J: TRBJ2-1; size: few; V: TRBV5-1; CDR3: CASSLSSGQRGEQFF
J: TRBJ1-1; size: many; V: TRBV7-8; CDR3: CASSLVSRSTEAFF
J: TRBJ2-1; size: few; V: TRBV2; CDR3: CALGEQFF
J: TRBJ2-7; size: many; V: TRBV10-3; CDR3: CAISESGASVGRAEQYF
J: TRBJ2-1; size: many; V: TRBV5-4; CDR3: CASSFTNIFSYNEQFF
J: TRBJ2-1; size: many; V: TRBV10-3; CDR3: CAISGSPENSYNEQFF
J: TRBJ1-2; size: few; V: TRBV29-1; CDR3: CSAGDRWGYTF
J: TRBJ2-7; size: few; V: TRBV28; CDR3: CASRWGRIPYEQYF
J: TRBJ2-1; size: many; V: TRBV5-1; CDR3: CASSQSLQAGEQFF
J: TRBJ2-3; size: .; V: TRBV7-8; CDR3: CASSPRLAGGTDTQYF
J: TRBJ2-1; size: many; V: TRBV20-1; CDR3: CSARDFLAGTNEQFF
J: TRBJ1-1; size: many; V: TRBV12-3/TRBV12-4; CDR3: CASSLKGRNTEAFF
J: TRBJ2-2; size: many; V: TRBV29-1; CDR3: CSVGQGSGELFF
J: TRBJ1-2; size: many; V: TRBV29-1; CDR3: CSVAQGDYGYTF
J: TRBJ2-7; size: few; V: TRBV29-1; CDR3: CSVEQGSYEQYF
J: TRBJ2-1; size: many; V: TRBV7-7; CDR3: CASSSSGMRNEQFF
J: TRBJ2-6; size: few; V: TRBV2; CDR3: CASLRDRGASGANVLTF
J: TRBJ2-2; size: many; V: TRBV28; CDR3: CASRSRRREIDTGELFF
J: TRBJ2-2; size: few; V: TRBV20-1; CDR3: CSARKGATGELFF
J: TRBJ1-5; size: many; V: TRBV28; CDR3: CASSPRPQGANQPQHF
J: TRBJ2-5; size: many; V: TRBV1; CDR3: CTSSQARTGVVSQETQYF
J: TRBJ1-1; size: many; V: TRBV5-1; CDR3: CASSLGGAGTEAFF
J: TRBJ2-3; size: few; V: TRBV7-9; CDR3: CASSVTGADTQYF
J: TRBJ1-2; size: many; V: TRBV24-1; CDR3: CATSDPERMSVGYTF
J: TRBJ1-2; size: .; V: TRBV6-5; CDR3: CASSPGTGGKDYGYTF